This T cell receptor (beta chain) originates from a study of vaccination and CD4 T cells after COVID-19. Study-wide context: Median time from second vaccine dose to sampling was just over 70 days (14 to 241).

On this clonotype: As yet, its antigen is unknown.

TCRdb ran MiXCR on the PCR reads and lists one entry per CDR3 protein. The table includes some 14,000 distinct CDR3 sequences, roughly 71% detected once. Study conclusions and caveats: A median roughly 87% of convalescent patients' SARS-CoV-2-reactive clones emerged only after vaccination.

The V end was cut by 1 base, the J end by 5 bases, with 20 bases between. From germline, CDR1 is LNHNV and CDR2 YYDKDF (reference sequence). This CDR3 is 17 amino acids long. The sample was CD4+ T cells from blood, taken after SARS-CoV-2 vaccination. The chain is built from TRBV15 and TRBJ2-5; TRBD1 might be the D (6 bases). This TCR was recovered from a human donor who had recovered from COVID-19. CDR3 sequence (DNA): TGTGCCACCAGCAGAGGGTACCGGACAGTGCTCGGTGAGACCCAGTACTTC. This sequence encodes CATSRGYRTVLGETQYF.